The 13 T cell receptor beta chains below were found in one sample sequenced in a study of STAT5B mutations in CD4+ large granular lymphocyte leukemia. Some clones are missing from TCRdb's copy, which holds only in-frame ones; the method was immunoSEQ multiplex PCR. The sample has about 19,000 clones; around 85% are singletons. Sequenced material: CD4+ T cells from blood buffy coats. All receptors come from a human donor in good health.

This sequence joins TRBV27 and TRBJ1-2; D not certain. CDR3 length: 14 residues. V lost 5 bases and J lost 4, with 14 bases in between. Germline CDR1 and CDR2: MNHEY and SMNVEV (reference sequence). CDR3 bases: TGTGCCAGCAGTACTGCCCGGGGTCCCTATGGCTACACCTTC. It codes for CASSTARGPYGYTF.

J is TRBJ1-3 and V is TRBV10-1; tentatively, D is TRBD1 (6 bases). CDR3 length equals 13 residues. The ends were cut back, 8 bases at V and 3 bases at J, with 11 bases in the middle. Per the germline V gene, CDR1 is WNHNN and CDR2 is SYGVQD (reference sequence). The CDR3 region is CASYRVCGNTIYF. The CDR3 DNA follows: TGCGCCAGCTACAGGGTCTGTGGAAACACCATATATTTT.

The chain uses TRBV19 and TRBJ1-1; TRBD1 is a possible D gene (5 bases). V gave up 9 bases and J gave up 8 bases, with 22 bases separating them. The CDR3 runs 14 residues. Germline CDR1 is LNHDA and CDR2 is SQIVND (reference sequence). CDR3 coding DNA: TGTGCCAGCAACGCCCGGGGGGGGTATACCGAAGCTTTCTTT. Translating gives CASNARGGYTEAFF. Looking up the rest from reference TRBV19 and TRBJ1-1 gives the full variable domain: DGGITQSPKYLFRKEGQNVTLSCEQNLNHDAMYWYRQDPGQGLRLIYYSQIVNDFQKGDIAEGYSVSREKKESFPLTVTSAQKNPTAFYLCASNARGGYTEAFFGQGTRLTVV.

The V gene is TRBV7-9, the J gene TRBJ2-5, with 11 bases aligning to TRBD1. The CDR3 is made up of 15 amino acids. CDR1 and CDR2 (germline): SEHNR, FQNEAQ (reference sequence). J gave up 3 bases and V 5 bases, and 5 bases lay outside the gene matches. The CDR3 bases are TGTGCCAGCAGCCCAGGGGACAGGGGGGAAGAGACCCAGTACTTC. It yields the protein CASSPGDRGEETQYF.

The table lists this clone with a few counts. The chain combines TRBV9 with TRBJ1-1; no clear D gene. The CDR3 is made up of 13 amino acids. Looked up from germline, CDR1 is SGDLS and CDR2 is YYNGEE. Trimming shortened V by 0 bases and J by 8 bases, and 11 bases separated the two germline ends. CDR3 sequence: CASSVVGSPEAFF. In nucleotides, the CDR3 is TGTGCCAGCAGCGTAGTGGGTAGTCCCGAAGCTTTCTTT.

J is TRBJ2-7 and V is TRBV6-5; D is undetermined. The CDR3 sequence is 12 residues long. The V and J ends lost 8 bases and 2 bases respectively, with 10 bases between them. In germline, CDR1 is MNHEY, CDR2 SVGAGI. The CDR3 sequence is CASRTGTYEQYF. For the CDR3, the DNA is TGTGCCAGCCGGACGGGCACCTACGAGCAGTACTTC.

The chain links TRBV6-1 to TRBJ2-3; D is unresolved. The CDR3 length is 13 residues. Germline V gives CDR1 MNHNS, CDR2 SASEGT. Trimming removed 6 bases from V and 9 bases from J, with 16 bases in between. CDR3 region: CASSPPLTPTQYF. CDR3 coding DNA: TGTGCCAGCAGCCCTCCCCTCACCCCGACGCAGTATTTT.

The chain has TRBV6-1 and TRBJ2-7; TRBD1 agrees at 10 bases. CDR1 is MNHNS and CDR2 is SASEGT in the germline V gene. CDR3 length equals 14 residues. The CDR3, as DNA: TGTGCAGCTAGGGGACAGGGGAGCTCCTACGAGCAGTACTTC. Amino acid sequence: CAARGQGSSYEQYF.

The V and J genes are TRBV2 and TRBJ1-2; 10 nucleotides line up with TRBD1. The length of the CDR3 is 14 residues. The V and J ends lost 3 bases and 7 bases, in that order; junction bases with no gene match: 5. The germline V gene encodes CDR1 SNHLY and CDR2 FYNNEI. The CDR3 DNA sequence: TGTGCCAGCAGTGACTTCGGACAGGGGGGTGGCTACACCTTC. It codes for CASSDFGQGGGYTF.

CDR3 residues: CASSPTGTANTGELFF. CDR3 DNA sequence: TGTGCCAGTAGTCCCACCGGGACAGCTAACACCGGGGAGCTGTTTTTT. The J gene is TRBJ2-2, the V gene TRBV19, with 7 bases fitting TRBD1. Looked up from germline, CDR1 is LNHDA and CDR2 is SQIVND (reference sequence). The trim removed 5 bases at V and 2 bases at J, leaving 8 bases unmatched. This CDR3 has 16 amino acids.

V usage is TRBV18 and J usage is TRBJ2-7; 9 bases match TRBD2. The trim removed 5 bases at V and 3 bases at J, leaving 11 bases unmatched. Germline V lookup: CDR1 KGHSH, CDR2 LQKENI. The CDR3 totals 16 residues. This chain's CDR3 is CASSNLAGARIYEQYF. The CDR3 coding sequence is TGTGCCAGCTCAAACTTAGCGGGAGCAAGAATCTACGAGCAGTACTTC. The complete variable domain, with remaining parts taken from reference TRBV18 and TRBJ2-7, reads NAGVMQNPRHLVRRRGQEARLRCSPMKGHSHVYWYRQLPEEGLKFMVYLQKENIIDESGMPKERFSAEFPKEGPSILRIQQVVRGDSAAYFCASSNLAGARIYEQYFGPGTRLTVT.

V usage is TRBV6-1 and J usage is TRBJ1-1; maybe TRBD1 (5 bases). The CDR3 spans 13 residues. The V gene lost 7 bases and the J gene lost 4 bases, with 13 bases spanning the gap. Germline V gene lookup returns CDR1 MNHNS and CDR2 SASEGT. CDR3 region: CASILPGPTEAFF. CDR3 in DNA: TGTGCCAGCATCCTACCGGGGCCCACTGAAGCTTTCTTT.

This chain links TRBV6-6 with TRBJ1-2; 10 bases match TRBD1. Germline trimming cut 6 bases from V and 8 bases from J; bases unmatched to any gene: 6. The CDR3 has 13 amino acids. Germline V CDR1 and CDR2: MNHNY, SVGAGI (reference sequence). The CDR3 is CASRTGGEGGYTF. For the CDR3, the DNA is TGTGCCAGCAGGACAGGGGGCGAAGGCGGCTACACCTTC.